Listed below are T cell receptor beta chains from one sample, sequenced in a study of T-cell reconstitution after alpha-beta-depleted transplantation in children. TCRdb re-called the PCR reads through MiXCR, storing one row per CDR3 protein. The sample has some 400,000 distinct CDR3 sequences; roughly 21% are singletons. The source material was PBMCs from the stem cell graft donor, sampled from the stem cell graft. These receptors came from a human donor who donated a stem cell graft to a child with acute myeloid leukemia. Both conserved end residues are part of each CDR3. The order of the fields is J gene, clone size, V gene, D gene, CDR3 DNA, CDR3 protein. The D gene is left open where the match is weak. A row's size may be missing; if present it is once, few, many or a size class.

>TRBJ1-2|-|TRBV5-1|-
TGCGCCAGCAGCTTGGTAGCAGGGTTCGGCTATGGCTACACCTTC
CASSLVAGFGYGYTF
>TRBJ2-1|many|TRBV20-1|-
TGCAGTGCTAGTGAGGTAGAGAGTTTTGGCTACAATGAGCAGTTCTTC
CSASEVESFGYNEQFF
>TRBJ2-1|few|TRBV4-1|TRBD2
TGCGCCAGCAGCCATCCTAGCGGGAGTAGTGAGCAGTTCTTC
CASSHPSGSSEQFF
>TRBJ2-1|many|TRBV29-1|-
TGCAGCGTGCAAAGCGGAGGGAGCTACAATGAGCAGTTCTTC
CSVQSGGSYNEQFF
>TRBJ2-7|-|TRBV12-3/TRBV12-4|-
TGTGCCAGCAGCTCACAGGGCCACGAGCAGTACTTC
CASSSQGHEQYF
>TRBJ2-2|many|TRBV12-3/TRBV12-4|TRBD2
TGTGCCAGCAGTTTCCCCGGGGGGGACACCGGGGAGCTGTTTTTT
CASSFPGGDTGELFF
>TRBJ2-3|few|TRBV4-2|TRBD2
TGTGCCAGCAGCCAAGGGTATACAAGCGGGAGAACAGATACGCAGTATTTT
CASSQGYTSGRTDTQYF
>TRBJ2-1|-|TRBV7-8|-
TGTGCCAGCAGCGCCCAACAGGGTTTGCACTACAATGAGCAGTTCTTC
CASSAQQGLHYNEQFF
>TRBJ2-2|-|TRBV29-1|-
TGCAGCGTTGAAAAGGAAGACACCGGGGAGCTGTTTTTT
CSVEKEDTGELFF
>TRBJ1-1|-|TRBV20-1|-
TGCAGTGCTAGGGGTTCCTTACTCACTGAAGCTTTCTTT
CSARGSLLTEAFF
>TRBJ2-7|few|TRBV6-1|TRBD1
TGTGCCAGCAGTCCTCAGGACAGGGGCTCCTACGAGCAGTACTTC
CASSPQDRGSYEQYF
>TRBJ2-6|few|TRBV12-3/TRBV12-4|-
TGTGCCAGCGATAGGGGCTCTGGGGCCAACGTCCTGACTTTC
CASDRGSGANVLTF
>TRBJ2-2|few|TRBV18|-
TGTGCCAGCTCACCACCAATGGTCGGGACCGGGGAGCTGTTTTTT
CASSPPMVGTGELFF
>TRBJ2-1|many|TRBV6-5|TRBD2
TGTGCCAGCAGCCGGACTAGCTCTTTTGAGCAGTTCTTC
CASSRTSSFEQFF
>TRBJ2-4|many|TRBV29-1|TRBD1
TGCAGCGTCCCGGACAGGCTAGCCAAAAACATTCAGTACTTC
CSVPDRLAKNIQYF
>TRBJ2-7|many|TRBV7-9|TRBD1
TGTGCCAGCAGCCCGGGACAGGGAACCTACGAGCAGTACTTC
CASSPGQGTYEQYF
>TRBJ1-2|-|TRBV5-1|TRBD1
TGCGCCAGCAGCCCACAGGGGCCGAAAGACCATGGCTACACCTTC
CASSPQGPKDHGYTF
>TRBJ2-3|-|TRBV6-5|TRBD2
TGTGCCAGCAGTTTCGGGGGGGTGGGCACAGATACGCAGTATTTT
CASSFGGVGTDTQYF
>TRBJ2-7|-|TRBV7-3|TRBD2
TGTGCCAGCAGCTTAAAGGCGGGGGTTAGTAGCGGGATTCACTACGAGCAGTACTTC
CASSLKAGVSSGIHYEQYF
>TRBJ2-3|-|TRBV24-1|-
TGTGCCACCAGTGAGGGCCGGTGGGTAGATACGCAGTATTTT
CATSEGRWVDTQYF
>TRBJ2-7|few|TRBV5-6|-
TGTGCCAGCAGCCTGGGGATTACTAGCTACGAGCAGTACTTC
CASSLGITSYEQYF
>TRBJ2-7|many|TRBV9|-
TGTGCCAGCAGCGTAGTCGGGGGCGAGCAGTACTTC
CASSVVGGEQYF
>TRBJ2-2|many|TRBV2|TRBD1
TGTGCCAGCAGTGGGGACAGGGACACCGGGGAGCTGTTTTTT
CASSGDRDTGELFF
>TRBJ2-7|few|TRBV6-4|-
TGTGCCAGCAATAAGTCAGGGGCGACCTACGAGCAGTACTTC
CASNKSGATYEQYF
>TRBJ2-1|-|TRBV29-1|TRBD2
TGCAGCGGAGCAACTAGCGGGAGGAGAGGTGAGCAGTTCTTC
CSGATSGRRGEQFF
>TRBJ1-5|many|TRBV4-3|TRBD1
TGCGCCAGCAGCCCGGGACAGGGGGACCAGCCCCAGCATTTT
CASSPGQGDQPQHF
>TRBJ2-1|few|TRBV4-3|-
TGCGCCAGCAGCCAAGATCACGTTTCCCCCTACAATGAGCAGTTCTTC
CASSQDHVSPYNEQFF
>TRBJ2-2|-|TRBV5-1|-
TGCGCCAGCAGCTTGGCCACGGCGAACACCGGGGAGCTGTTTTTT
CASSLATANTGELFF
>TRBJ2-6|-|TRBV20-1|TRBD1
TGCAGTGCTAGAGATTGGGGGACAGGGACAACCGGGGCCAACGTCCTGACTTTC
CSARDWGTGTTGANVLTF
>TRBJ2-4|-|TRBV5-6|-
TGTGCCAGCCGCTGGTTGGCGGAAAACATTCAGTACTTC
CASRWLAENIQYF
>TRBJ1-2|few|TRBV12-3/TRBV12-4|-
TGTGCCAGCAGTTTAGAATTACATGGCTACACCTTC
CASSLELHGYTF
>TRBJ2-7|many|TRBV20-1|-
TGCAGTGCTAGCTCCCTCGCGAGCGTCGACTACGAGCAGTACTTC
CSASSLASVDYEQYF
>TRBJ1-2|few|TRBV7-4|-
TGTGCCAGCAGCTTCTGGCAGGGAGGCTATGGCTACACCTTC
CASSFWQGGYGYTF
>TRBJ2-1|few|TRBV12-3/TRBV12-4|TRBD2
TGTGCCAGCAGTCCCTTAGCGGGGGTGGCGAATGAGCAGTTCTTC
CASSPLAGVANEQFF
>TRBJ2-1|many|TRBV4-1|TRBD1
TGCGCCAGCAGCCAAGCTATGACAGGGGTACACAATGAGCAGTTCTTC
CASSQAMTGVHNEQFF
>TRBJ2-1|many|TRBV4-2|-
TGTGCCAGCAGCCAAGTCCGACAGGCGAACAATGAGCAGTTCTTC
CASSQVRQANNEQFF
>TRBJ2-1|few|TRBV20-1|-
TGCAGTGCTAGATCTGGGGAGGTGGTCAATGAGCAGTTCTTC
CSARSGEVVNEQFF
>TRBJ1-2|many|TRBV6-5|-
TGTGCCAGCAGTTACTGGCCCGCGAAGGACTATGGCTACACCTTC
CASSYWPAKDYGYTF
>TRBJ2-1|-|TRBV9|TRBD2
TGTGCCAGCAGCGTAGGAGTAGCGGGAGGGAATGAGCAGTTCTTC
CASSVGVAGGNEQFF
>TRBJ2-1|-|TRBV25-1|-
TGTGCCAGCAGTGAACCTCGAGGGGTAGGGGGATCGGACTACAATGAGCAGTTCTTC
CASSEPRGVGGSDYNEQFF
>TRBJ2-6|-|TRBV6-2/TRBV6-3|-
TGTGCCAGCAGCTCCGACCCTTCTGGGGCCAACGTCCTGACTTTC
CASSSDPSGANVLTF
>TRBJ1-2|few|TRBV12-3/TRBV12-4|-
TGTGCCAGCTCAGGGGCGAACTTTAACTATGGCTACACCTTC
CASSGANFNYGYTF
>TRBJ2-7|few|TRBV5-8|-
TGTGCCAGCAGCTCGGGTCGATCCTACGAGCAGTACTTC
CASSSGRSYEQYF
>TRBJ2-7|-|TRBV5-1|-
TGCGCCAGCAGCCGACAGGCGGAGGGAGAGCAGTACTTC
CASSRQAEGEQYF
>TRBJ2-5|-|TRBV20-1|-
TGCAGTGCTAGGTCCTATGACCAAGAGACCCAGTACTTC
CSARSYDQETQYF
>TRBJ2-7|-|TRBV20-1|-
TGCAGTGCTAGCCCGGGACTTAAGATCTACGAGCAGTACTTC
CSASPGLKIYEQYF
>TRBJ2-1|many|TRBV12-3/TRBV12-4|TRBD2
TGTGCCAGCAACAGGGGCGTAGCGGGAGTAGCGAATGAGCAGTTCTTC
CASNRGVAGVANEQFF
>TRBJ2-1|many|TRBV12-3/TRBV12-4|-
TGTGCCAGCCGACCCTATGGAGGGCACGATGAGCAGTTCTTC
CASRPYGGHDEQFF
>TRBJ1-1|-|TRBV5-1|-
TGCGCCAGCAGCTTGGCCGAGGGCACTGAAGCTTTCTTT
CASSLAEGTEAFF
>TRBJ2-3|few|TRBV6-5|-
TGTGCCAGCAGTTACTCGAGACTTACAGATACGCAGTATTTT
CASSYSRLTDTQYF
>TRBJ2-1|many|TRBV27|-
TGTGCCAGCAGTCCCTCCCGACTAGTAAAGGAGCAGTTCTTC
CASSPSRLVKEQFF
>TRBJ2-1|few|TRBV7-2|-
TGTGCCAGCAGCCCGCTGGACAGTCCATACAATGAGCAGTTCTTC
CASSPLDSPYNEQFF
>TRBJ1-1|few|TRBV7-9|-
TGTGCCAGCAGCCTTACGACAGCCTACACTGAAGCTTTCTTT
CASSLTTAYTEAFF
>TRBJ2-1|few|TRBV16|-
TGTGCCAGCAGCCAATCTTTAGCCTTCCCCTACAATGAGCAGTTCTTC
CASSQSLAFPYNEQFF
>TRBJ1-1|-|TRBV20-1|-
TGCAGTACCTCCGGCGGGGAGACTGAAGCTTTCTTT
CSTSGGETEAFF
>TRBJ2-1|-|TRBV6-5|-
TGTGCCAGCAGTTACTCGAATTGGGGCGAGCAGTTCTTC
CASSYSNWGEQFF
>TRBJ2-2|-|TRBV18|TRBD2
TGTGCCAGCTCACCACAAAGAGGACTAGAGAGGACCGGGGAGCTGTTTTTT
CASSPQRGLERTGELFF
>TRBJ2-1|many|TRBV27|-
TGTGCCAGCAGCCTCAGCTCCTACAATGAGCAGTTCTTC
CASSLSSYNEQFF
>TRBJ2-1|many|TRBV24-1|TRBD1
TGTGCCACCAGTGTAGACAGGGCGGCCTTGGATGAGCAGTTCTTC
CATSVDRAALDEQFF
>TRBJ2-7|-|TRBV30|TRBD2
TGTGCCTGGAGTTCGGGACTAGCGGGAGTAAGCGAGCAGTACTTC
CAWSSGLAGVSEQYF